A single TCR beta chain is shown here with its context. The CDR3 sequence is 14 residues long. Trimming pared 5 bases from V and 6 bases from J, leaving 15 bases between. Germline assignment: CDR1 SGHVS and CDR2 FQNEAQ. This sample was included in a study of T cells after yellow fever vaccination. TCRdb re-called the 5' RACE reads with MiXCR, one entry per CDR3 protein. This sample has approximately 550,000 distinct CDR3 sequences, with about 19% found just once. The sample here was PBMCs, taken 15 days after the yellow fever booster vaccination. The sequence derives from a man aged 30-40 years who received the YFV17D yellow fever vaccine. This chain links TRBV7-8 with TRBJ2-3; a possible D gene is TRBD2 (6 bases). The CDR3 loop is CASSLGARGDTQYF. The DNA of the CDR3 is TGTGCCAGCAGCCTAGGGGCCCGGGGGGATACGCAGTATTTT.